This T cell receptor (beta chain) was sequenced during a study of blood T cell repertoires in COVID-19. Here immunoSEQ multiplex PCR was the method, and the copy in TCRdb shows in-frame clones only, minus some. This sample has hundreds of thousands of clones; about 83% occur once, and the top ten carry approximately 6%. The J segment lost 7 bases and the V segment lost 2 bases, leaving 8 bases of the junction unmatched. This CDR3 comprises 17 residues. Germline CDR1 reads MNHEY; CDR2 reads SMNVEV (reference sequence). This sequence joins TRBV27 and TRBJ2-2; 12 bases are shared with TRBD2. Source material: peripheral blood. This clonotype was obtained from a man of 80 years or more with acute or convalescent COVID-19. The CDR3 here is CASSLLASGRGFGELFF. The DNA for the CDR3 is TGTGCCAGCAGTTTACTGGCTAGCGGGAGGGGTTTCGGGGAGCTGTTTTTT.